Below are 27 T cell receptor beta chains sequenced from a single sample in a study of regulatory T cells in long-lasting Graves disease (dated by TCRdb to the early 2020s). Sample time point, as interpreted from the label and publication: persistent/refractory GD, antithyroid drugs over 5 years with positive TRAb. For both TCR sequencing and RNA sequencing, RNA was extracted from PBMCs in TRIzol. Libraries were prepared through multiplex PCR. TCRdb records Illumina HiSeq 4000 as the sequencer. iRepertoire HTBI primers and Arm-PCR amplification of CDR3 regions were used to construct TCR beta libraries. The raw public reads went through TCRdb reprocessing: fastp at Q25, MiXCR clone calling, in-frame beta chains kept. Entries that share a CDR3 protein sequence are merged under the most common genes and DNA. The table for this sample lists some 470,000 distinct CDR3 sequences; roughly 21% of them were counted only once. Together, the top ten hold about 7% of the sample.

The sample in question was peripheral blood mononuclear cells (PBMCs), obtained when the disease was refractory, from a patient treated with antithyroid drugs. The receptors here all came from a female donor with Graves disease.

The rearrangement joins TRBV11-2 to TRBJ2-3; D possibly corresponds to TRBD2 (5 bases). V dropped 5 bases and J dropped 4 bases, with 13 bases sitting between them. This CDR3 has 14 residues. Germline CDR1 is SGHAT and CDR2 is FQNNGV. CDR3 loop: CASSPERGSDTQYF. The CDR3 bases are TGTGCCAGCAGCCCTGAACGAGGGTCAGATACGCAGTATTTT.

This clonotype appeared many times. This chain connects TRBV14 to TRBJ1-2; D is unclear. Deletions cut 1 base from V and 3 bases from J, with 9 bases between. The CDR3 is made up of 14 amino acids. Germline CDR1 SGHDN, CDR2 FVKESK. The CDR3 region has the DNA TGTGCCAGCAGCCAAGCAGGCTTCGACTATGGCTACACCTTC. It encodes CASSQAGFDYGYTF.

This clonotype was seen more than once but under ten times. The chain carries TRBV27 and TRBJ1-5; D call uncertain. Trimming stripped 5 bases from V and 0 bases from J, with 14 bases between. Germline values: CDR1 MNHEY, CDR2 SMNVEV (reference sequence). CDR3 length equals 16 residues. The chain's CDR3 is CASSDGRSDSNQPQHF. The CDR3 DNA follows: TGTGCCAGCAGTGACGGACGGAGCGATAGCAATCAGCCCCAGCATTTT.

The V gene is TRBV20-1, the J gene TRBJ2-1; D unclear. This CDR3 spans 16 amino acids. The ends were cut back, 1 base at V and 4 bases at J, with 17 bases in the middle. Germline assignment: CDR1 DFQATT and CDR2 SNEGSKA (reference sequence). The CDR3 is CSARALDTQTYNEQFF. CDR3 sequence (DNA): TGCAGTGCTAGAGCTTTAGACACACAAACATACAATGAGCAGTTCTTC.

The chain carries TRBV15 and TRBJ2-2; 8 nucleotides agree with TRBD1. After removal of 2 bases from V and 6 bases from J, the junction contained 5 bases not matched to a gene. The CDR3 length is 15 residues. The germline gives CDR1 LNHNV, CDR2 YYDKDF (reference sequence). The CDR3 protein is CATSRQTGAPGELFF. CDR3 nucleotide sequence: TGTGCCACCAGCAGACAGACAGGGGCCCCCGGGGAGCTGTTTTTT.

In this sample, this clonotype turned up many times. This chain connects TRBV12-3 or TRBV12-4 to TRBJ2-7; 8 nucleotides agree with TRBD1. This CDR3 spans 18 amino acids. Trimming at V came to 3 bases and at J to 2 bases, leaving 15 bases not matched to a gene. Written as DNA, the CDR3 is TGTGCCAGCAGTTTTGGGGGACTTAGGGGACAGGAACCCTACGAGCAGTACTTC. Its translation is CASSFGGLRGQEPYEQYF.

The J gene is TRBJ1-4, the V gene TRBV9; tentatively, D is TRBD1 (6 bases). Germline values: CDR1 SGDLS, CDR2 YYNGEE. Trimming left V 0 bases short and J 8 bases short, with 11 bases between. The CDR3 totals 14 residues. The CDR3 nucleotides read TGTGCCAGCAGCGTAGACGGGGGCAGGGAAAAACTGTTTTTT. Protein sequence: CASSVDGGREKLFF.

The chain has TRBV4-1 and TRBJ1-2, with D maybe TRBD1 (6 bases). Trimming took off 1 base at V and 6 bases at J, with 21 bases between the two ends. This CDR3 is built from 17 residues. CDR1 is MGHRA and CDR2 is YSYEKL in the germline V gene. The CDR3 DNA follows: TGCGCCAGCAGCCAAGTTAGAGGGGGGGTTGCGAATAATGGCTACACCTTC. This encodes CASSQVRGGVANNGYTF.

The chain combines TRBV10-3 with TRBJ1-1; D call uncertain. CDR3 length: 14 residues. Trimming took 0 bases from V and 4 from J, leaving 9 bases between them. CDR1 and CDR2 from the germline V gene are ENHRY and SYGVKD. This CDR3 reads CAISESGDFTEAFF. Written as DNA, the CDR3 is TGTGCCATCAGTGAGTCCGGGGATTTCACTGAAGCTTTCTTT.

This clonotype occurred a few times. One end of the junction does not line up with germline, which may come from a read error. The chain combines TRBV12-3 or TRBV12-4 with TRBJ2-3, with a possible D match to TRBD2 (6 bases). This CDR3 comprises 15 residues. CDR3 protein: CASSGGGLRTDTQYF. The CDR3 nucleotides are TGTGCCAGCAGTGGTGGGGGACTGCGCACGGATACGCAGTATTTT.

About this clonotype: One base away lies a much larger clone, so this may be a sequencing read error. Because it lacks the conserved phenylalanine or tryptophan at the end, this CDR3 is likely a read error. The chain carries TRBV28 and TRBJ2-7; D is perhaps TRBD1 (6 bases). The germline gives CDR1 MDHEN, CDR2 SYDVKM. The CDR3 has 14 residues. V lost 6 bases and J 0 bases, leaving 12 bases between the germline ends. The CDR3 region is CASSWTESSYEQYS. Written as DNA, the CDR3 is TGTGCCAGCAGCTGGACAGAGAGCTCCTACGAGCAGTACTCC.

This clonotype was picked up many times. The chain uses TRBV20-1 and TRBJ1-1; D ambiguous. V shed 0 bases and J shed 4 bases, with 3 bases lying between them. The CDR3 covers 11 residues. Germline V CDR1 and CDR2: DFQATT, SNEGSKA (reference sequence). The DNA for the CDR3 is TGCAGTGCTAGAGATGTCACTGAAGCTTTCTTT. As protein: CSARDVTEAFF.

This clonotype showed up many times. The chain recombines TRBV5-5 with TRBJ1-5; TRBD1 aligns across 12 bases. The trim removed 0 bases at V and 3 bases at J, leaving 1 base unmatched. The CDR3 contains 16 residues. In germline, CDR1 is SGHKS, CDR2 YYEKEE (reference sequence). CDR3 DNA: TGTGCCAGCAGCTTGGGGGACAGGGGGCTCAATCAGCCCCAGCATTTT. Translating it yields CASSLGDRGLNQPQHF.

In its sample, this clonotype was seen many times. The J gene is TRBJ1-5, the V gene TRBV25-1, with a weak D call TRBD1 (6 bases). The CDR3 consists of 14 residues. Germline CDR1 MGHDK, CDR2 SYGVNS. Trimming left V 3 bases short and J 2 bases short, with 8 bases between. The CDR3 is CASSDRGRNQPQHF. The CDR3 DNA reads TGTGCCAGCAGTGACAGGGGCCGCAATCAGCCCCAGCATTTT. The full variable domain, in which reference TRBV25-1 and TRBJ1-5 provide the parts outside the CDR3, is EADIYQTPRYLVIGTGKKITLECSQTMGHDKMYWYQQDPGMELHLIHYSYGVNSTEKGDLSSESTVSRIRTEHFPLTLESARPSHTSQYLCASSDRGRNQPQHFGDGTRLSIL.

The gene calls are TRBV20-1 and TRBJ2-7; 9 bases fit TRBD2. This CDR3 has 13 amino acids. CDR1 and CDR2 (germline): DFQATT, SNEGSKA (reference sequence). The trim removed 5 bases at V and 4 bases at J, leaving 6 bases unmatched. The CDR3 bases are TGCAGTGCTCCAGGACTAGCGACGTACGAGCAGTACTTC. This codes for CSAPGLATYEQYF.

J is TRBJ1-2 and V is TRBV30; possible D gene TRBD1, 6 bases. The CDR3 has 14 amino acids. V lost 7 bases, J lost 4 bases, and 19 bases lay in between. The germline V gene has CDR1 GTSNPN and CDR2 SVGIG (reference sequence). The CDR3: CAYPDSTSFYGYTF. For the CDR3, the DNA is TGTGCCTACCCGGACAGCACCTCCTTCTATGGCTACACCTTC.

The V call is TRBV20-1, the J call TRBJ2-7; D gene unclear. The CDR3 covers 14 residues. Germline V lookup: CDR1 DFQATT, CDR2 SNEGSKA (reference sequence). V was pared by 0 bases and J by 3 bases, with 12 bases between. The CDR3 spells CSARDRPASYEQYF. The DNA of the CDR3 is TGCAGTGCTAGAGATCGCCCTGCTAGCTACGAGCAGTACTTC.

This sequence joins TRBV19 and TRBJ2-6; D gene uncertain. V lost 9 bases and J lost 4, with 13 bases in between. Germline loops: CDR1 LNHDA, CDR2 SQIVND (reference sequence). The CDR3 is 14 amino acids. The CDR3 reads CASTLGLGANVLTF. The CDR3 nucleotides are TGTGCCAGCACCTTAGGATTAGGGGCCAACGTCCTGACTTTC.

This clonotype was recorded at least ten times. A junction end diverges from the germline sequence, so it may reflect a read error. V usage is TRBV20-1 and J usage is TRBJ2-2; no definite D call. The CDR3 consists of 12 residues. CDR1 is DFQATT and CDR2 is SNEGSKA in the germline V gene (reference sequence). The CDR3: CSAGDHTGELFF. DNA of the CDR3: TGCAGTGCTGGAGATCACACCGGGGAGCTGTTTTTT.

This clonotype was picked up one time. The chain links TRBV30 to TRBJ1-2; D is unclear. V was trimmed by 0 bases and J by 1 base, leaving 15 bases between them. Germline CDR1 is GTSNPN and CDR2 is SVGIG (reference sequence). There are 16 residues in the CDR3. CDR3 residues: CAWSVPLPGYNYGYTF. For the CDR3, the DNA is TGTGCCTGGAGTGTACCCCTCCCCGGCTATAACTATGGCTACACCTTC. Together with reference TRBV30 and TRBJ1-2, the CDR3 gives the full variable domain: SQTIHQWPATLVQPVGSPLSLECTVEGTSNPNLYWYRQAAGRGLQLLFYSVGIGQISSEVPQNLSASRPQDRQFILSSKKLLLSDSGFYLCAWSVPLPGYNYGYTFGSGTRLTVV.

In this sample, this clonotype turned up many times. The J gene is TRBJ1-6, the V gene TRBV2; D may be TRBD1 (5 bases). This CDR3 comprises 15 residues. Trimming shortened V by 7 bases and J by 1 base, and 11 bases separated the two germline ends. Germline values: CDR1 SNHLY, CDR2 FYNNEI. CDR3 residues: CASKEGLSYNSPLHF. Here the CDR3 DNA reads TGTGCCAGCAAAGAGGGGCTATCCTATAATTCACCCCTCCACTTT.

With respect to this clonotype: This could be a read error, since a much larger clone is one nucleotide away. The chain links TRBV6-1 to TRBJ1-1; D is perhaps TRBD1 (6 bases). Germline assignment: CDR1 MNHNS and CDR2 SASEGT. The CDR3 sequence is 15 residues long. CDR3 amino acids: CAGRLKPQGVTEAFF. For the CDR3, the DNA is TGTGCCGGCAGATTAAAGCCACAGGGAGTCACTGAAGCTTTCTTT.

There are a few counts of this clonotype. CDR3 region: CATRQLSNQPQHF. In DNA form, the CDR3 reads TGTGCCACCAGACAGCTATCTAATCAGCCCCAGCATTTT. The chain employs TRBV15 and TRBJ1-5; unclear D gene. The CDR3 consists of 13 residues. Per the germline V gene, CDR1 is LNHNV and CDR2 is YYDKDF (reference sequence). V was cut by 6 bases and J by 4 bases, with 10 bases left in between.

The CDR3 protein is CASSLLALPSTDTQYF. The CDR3 DNA is TGTGCCAGCAGTTTATTGGCTCTCCCGAGCACAGATACGCAGTATTTT. V is TRBV28 and J is TRBJ2-3; D is ambiguous. Trimming cost V 1 base and J 0 bases, with 11 bases left between them. The CDR3 covers 16 residues. Germline V CDR1 and CDR2: MDHEN, SYDVKM.

This clonotype showed up many times. The CDR3 DNA is TGTGCCAGCAGCCCGCTAGGGACAGACTACCAAGAGACCCAGTACTTC. Translation gives CASSPLGTDYQETQYF. The chain has TRBV28 and TRBJ2-5; 7 nucleotides line up with TRBD1. V dropped 6 bases and J dropped 0; count of bases not matched to a gene: 10. Germline-derived CDR1 and CDR2 are MDHEN and SYDVKM. This CDR3 has 16 amino acids.

This clonotype was detected only a few times. The chain is built from TRBV15 and TRBJ2-7, with TRBD1 as a possible D gene (6 bases). V was cut by 5 bases and J by 4 bases, with 15 bases left in between. This CDR3 is 14 amino acids long. CDR1 is LNHNV, CDR2 YYDKDF, per germline (reference sequence). CDR3 nucleotide sequence: TGTGCCACCAGCCCGGAGGACAGCACTTACGAGCAGTACTTC. Its translation: CATSPEDSTYEQYF. The entire variable domain, with the rest obtained from reference TRBV15 and TRBJ2-7, is as follows: DAMVIQNPRYQVTQFGKPVTLSCSQTLNHNVMYWYQQKSSQAPKLLFHYYDKDFNNEADTPDNFQSRRPNTSFCFLDIRSPGLGDTAMYLCATSPEDSTYEQYFGPGTRLTVT.

This clonotype was seen a single time. This could be a read error, since a much larger clone is one nucleotide away. The chain couples TRBV28 to TRBJ1-5; D may be TRBD1 (5 bases). Germline V gives CDR1 MDHEN, CDR2 SYDVKM. The CDR3 length is 15 residues. CDR3: CASRNTGHSDQPQHF. CDR3 sequence (DNA): TGTGCCAGCAGAAACACAGGTCATAGCGATCAGCCCCAGCATTTT.